The rows below give T cell receptor beta chains drawn from one sample of a study of naive and memory T cell subsets. One entry per CDR3 protein results from TCRdb running MiXCR on the UMI-ligation and nested PCR reads. Of 81,000 or so distinct CDR3 sequences in the sample, roughly 7% were seen once. The sequencing sample was made of central memory CD4+ T cells from blood. The receptors stem from a human donor in good health. Each CDR3 is given with its conserved first and last residue. A D gene is named only where the DNA matches it firmly. Rows may omit the clone size; those that give it use once, few, many or a size class.

TRBV20-1	17	TRBJ2-6	TRBD2	many	TGCAGTGCCCCGACAGGACAGTATAGCGGGAGCCGTAACGTCCTGACTTTC	CSAPTGQYSGSRNVLTF
TRBV20-1	14	TRBJ2-6	NA	NA	TGCAGTGCTAGAGATCCCACCCGGGCCAACGTCCTGACTTTC	CSARDPTRANVLTF
TRBV7-2	14	TRBJ1-6	TRBD1	many	TGTGCCAGCAGCTTTGACAGGGGTGGCTCACCCCTCCACTTT	CASSFDRGGSPLHF
TRBV7-2	16	TRBJ1-1	NA	many	TGTGCCAGCAGCTTAGTCTTACCCTTCGGGGTAACTGAAGCTTTCTTT	CASSLVLPFGVTEAFF
TRBV18	15	TRBJ1-1	NA	many	TGTGCCAGCTCACCACGCCCAGGACGGCCTTCTGAAGCTTTCTTT	CASSPRPGRPSEAFF
TRBV20-1	13	TRBJ2-7	NA	many	TGCAGTGCTAGAGGACAGGTACAATACGAGCAGTACTTC	CSARGQVQYEQYF
TRBV18	12	TRBJ1-2	NA	many	TGTGCCAGCTCAAAGGAAGGGTATGGCTACACCTTC	CASSKEGYGYTF
TRBV5-8	19	TRBJ1-1	NA	many	TGTGCCAGCAGCTTGGTTCGGTATGGGAGGGCCGGTGGGAACACTGAAGCTTTCTTT	CASSLVRYGRAGGNTEAFF
TRBV18	14	TRBJ2-5	NA	NA	TGTGCCAGCTCACAACAGGGTGTCGTGGAGACCCAGTACTTC	CASSQQGVVETQYF
TRBV10-3	15	TRBJ2-3	NA	many	TGTGCCATCAGTGAGCCAGGACTAAAGCAGGATACGCAGTATTTT	CAISEPGLKQDTQYF
TRBV6-1	12	TRBJ1-1	NA	many	TGTGCCGAGAGGGGGATTCACACTGAAGCTTTCTTT	CAERGIHTEAFF
TRBV6-2/TRBV6-3	15	TRBJ2-5	TRBD2	NA	TGTGCCAGCAGTACCTCGGGAGGGTGGAGTGAGACCCAGTACTTC	CASSTSGGWSETQYF
TRBV7-2	13	TRBJ1-1	NA	many	TGTGCCAGCAGCTCCATAGGGTACACTGAAGCTTTCTTT	CASSSIGYTEAFF